This T cell receptor beta chain is from a study of blood T cells in healthy people across ages. Each donor's blood draw was 8.5 to 10 milliliters of peripheral blood. It was with a sample-barcoded 5' primer and a J-beta primer mix that a second PCR of about 7 to 12 cycles was run. Each cDNA molecule, via a template-switch adaptor with 12 random nucleotides, was tagged. TCRdb analysed the 5' RACE reads with MiXCR anew, one entry per CDR3 protein. The sample lists fewer than 1.5 million distinct CDR3 sequences, 35% to 45% occurring once. The V gene's germline CDR1 is MNHEY and CDR2 SVGAGI. This CDR3 is 11 amino acids long. General study points: The study lacked donor CMV status, which possibly confounded expanded clonotype changes. Fewer expanded clones and more diversity marked long-lived versus aged donors.

This clonotype was seen just once. Its specificity is not known. This chain uses TRBV6-5 with TRBJ2-1; 9 positions agree with TRBD2. This clonotype was obtained from a young woman in good health. Sequencing input: blood. CDR3 nucleotides: TGTTCTAGCGGGATCTACAATGAGCAGTTCTTC. Translated: CSSGIYNEQFF.